This T cell receptor (beta chain) was recorded in a study of response to subunit inactivated influenza vaccine. TCRdb reprocessed the RT-PCR reads via MiXCR and lists one record per CDR3 protein. The sample lists approximately 500,000 distinct CDR3 sequences, approximately 12% occurring once. This CDR3 has 13 residues. V shed 4 bases and J shed 8 bases, with 13 bases lying between them. Germline lookup yields CDR1 SGDLS and CDR2 YYNGEE. Ten or more counts support this clonotype. Sequencing was performed on PBMCs from blood, taken about 40 days after vaccination. This TCR came from a man aged 45-65 years who received an inactivated influenza vaccine. The chain links TRBV9 to TRBJ1-3; D unresolved. The CDR3 sequence is CASSPSIWDTIYF. The DNA for the CDR3 is TGTGCCAGCAGCCCGTCGATTTGGGACACCATATATTTT.